Sequencing of this T cell receptor (beta chain) was carried out in a study of blood T cell repertoires in COVID-19. Study as a whole: Samples taken during acute and convalescent COVID-19 were collected in the United States, Italy and Spain. From T cells, B-cell-depleted T cells, or PBMCs came the material, which was cDNA or gDNA.

As originally analysed: Reference gene primer amplification in the assay estimated nucleated cell counts. TCRdb keeps only in-frame clones here, not all; method: immunoSEQ multiplex PCR. Clonal size and the V and J genes are those of that table, whereas D and trimming came from the DNA. The sample yields around 88,000 clones, over 70% seen once. CDR1 is MNHNS and CDR2 is SASEGT in the germline V gene. Trimming removed 2 bases at V and 5 bases at J, with 15 bases between. This CDR3 contains 15 residues. The chain joins TRBV6-1 to TRBJ2-5, with D possibly TRBD2 on 6 matching bases. The TCR was taken from a man aged 55 to 70 with acute or convalescent COVID-19. The sequenced material came from peripheral blood. The CDR3 here is CASSEFWREGETQYF. The CDR3 coding sequence is TGTGCCAGCAGTGAATTTTGGAGGGAAGGGGAGACCCAGTACTTC.